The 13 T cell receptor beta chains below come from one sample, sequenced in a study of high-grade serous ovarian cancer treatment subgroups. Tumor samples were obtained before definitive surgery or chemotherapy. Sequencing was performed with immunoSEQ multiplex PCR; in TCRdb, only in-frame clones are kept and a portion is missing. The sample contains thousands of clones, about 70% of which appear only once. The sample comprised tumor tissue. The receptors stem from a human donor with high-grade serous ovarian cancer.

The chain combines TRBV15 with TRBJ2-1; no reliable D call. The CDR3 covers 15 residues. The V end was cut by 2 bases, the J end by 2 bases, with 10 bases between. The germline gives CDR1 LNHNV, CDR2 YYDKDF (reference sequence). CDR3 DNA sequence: TGTGCCACCAGCAGAATGGATCTAACCTACAATGAGCAGTTCTTC. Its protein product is CATSRMDLTYNEQFF.

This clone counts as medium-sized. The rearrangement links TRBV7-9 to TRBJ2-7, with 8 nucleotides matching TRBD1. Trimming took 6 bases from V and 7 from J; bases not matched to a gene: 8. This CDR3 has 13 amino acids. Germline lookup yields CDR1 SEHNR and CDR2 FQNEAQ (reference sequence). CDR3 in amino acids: CASRYTGGEEQYF. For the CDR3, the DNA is TGTGCCAGCAGGTATACAGGGGGTGAAGAGCAGTACTTC. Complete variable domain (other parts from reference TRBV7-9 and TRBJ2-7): DTGVSQNPRHKITKRGQNVTFRCDPISEHNRLYWYRQTLGQGPEFLTYFQNEAQLEKSRLLSDRFSAERPKGSFSTLEIQRTEQGDSAMYLCASRYTGGEEQYFGPGTRLTVT.

CDR3 amino acids: CASSSETGGLNTGELFF. DNA of the CDR3: TGTGCCAGCAGCTCCGAGACAGGGGGCCTGAACACCGGGGAGCTGTTTTTT. This chain connects TRBV7-3 to TRBJ2-2; TRBD1 matches 10 bases. V lost 4 bases to trimming and J lost 1 base; unmatched junction nucleotides: 6. This CDR3 is 17 amino acids long. Germline assignment: CDR1 SGHTA and CDR2 FQGTGA.

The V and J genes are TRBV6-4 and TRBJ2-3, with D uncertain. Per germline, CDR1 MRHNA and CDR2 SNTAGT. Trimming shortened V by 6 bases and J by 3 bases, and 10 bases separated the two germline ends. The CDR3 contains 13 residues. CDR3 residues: CASSPEVTDTQYF. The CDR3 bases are TGTGCCAGCAGCCCCGAGGTTACAGATACGCAGTATTTT.

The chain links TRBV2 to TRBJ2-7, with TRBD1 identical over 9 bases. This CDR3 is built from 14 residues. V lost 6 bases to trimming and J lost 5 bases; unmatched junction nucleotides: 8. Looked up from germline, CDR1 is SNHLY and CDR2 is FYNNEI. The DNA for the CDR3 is TGTGCCAGCAGCGTAACAGGGGGCTGGCACGAGCAGTACTTC. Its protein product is CASSVTGGWHEQYF.

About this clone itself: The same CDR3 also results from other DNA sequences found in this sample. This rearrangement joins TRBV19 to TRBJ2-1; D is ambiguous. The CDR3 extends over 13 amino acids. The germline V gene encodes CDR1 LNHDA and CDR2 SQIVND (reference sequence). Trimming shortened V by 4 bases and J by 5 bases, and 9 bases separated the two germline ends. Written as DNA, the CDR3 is TGTGCCAGTAGTACTACTGGAAACAATGAGCAGTTCTTC. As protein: CASSTTGNNEQFF. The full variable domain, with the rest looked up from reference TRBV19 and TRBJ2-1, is DGGITQSPKYLFRKEGQNVTLSCEQNLNHDAMYWYRQDPGQGLRLIYYSQIVNDFQKGDIAEGYSVSREKKESFPLTVTSAQKNPTAFYLCASSTTGNNEQFFGPGTRLTVL.

CDR3 DNA sequence: TGTGCCAGCGGAGACAGGGGGCAGTTACCAGATACGCAGTATTTT. It codes for CASGDRGQLPDTQYF. The chain carries TRBV7-8 and TRBJ2-3; 10 bases agree with TRBD1. Germline V gene data show CDR1 as SGHVS and CDR2 as FQNEAQ. After removal of 8 bases from V and 4 bases from J, the junction contained 9 bases not matched to a gene. The CDR3 sequence is 15 residues long.

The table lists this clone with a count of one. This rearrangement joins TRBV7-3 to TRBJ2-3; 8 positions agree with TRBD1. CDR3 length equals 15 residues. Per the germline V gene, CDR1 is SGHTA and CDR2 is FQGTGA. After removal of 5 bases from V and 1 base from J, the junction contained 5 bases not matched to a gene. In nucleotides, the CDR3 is TGTGCCAGCAGCGCTCAGGGGGCCGGCACAGATACGCAGTATTTT. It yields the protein CASSAQGAGTDTQYF.

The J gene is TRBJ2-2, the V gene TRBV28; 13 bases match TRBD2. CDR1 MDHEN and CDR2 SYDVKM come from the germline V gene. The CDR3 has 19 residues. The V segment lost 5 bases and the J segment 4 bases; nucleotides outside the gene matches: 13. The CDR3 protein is CASSTPGLAGRGGTGELFF. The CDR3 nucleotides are TGTGCCAGCAGTACCCCGGGACTAGCGGGAAGAGGGGGCACCGGGGAGCTGTTTTTT.

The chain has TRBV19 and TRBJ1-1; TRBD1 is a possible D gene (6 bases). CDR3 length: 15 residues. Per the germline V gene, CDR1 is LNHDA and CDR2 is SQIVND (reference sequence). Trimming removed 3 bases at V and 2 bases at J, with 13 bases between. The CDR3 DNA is TGTGCCAGTAGTATTAGCCCGACAGGAAACACTGAAGCTTTCTTT. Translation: CASSISPTGNTEAFF.

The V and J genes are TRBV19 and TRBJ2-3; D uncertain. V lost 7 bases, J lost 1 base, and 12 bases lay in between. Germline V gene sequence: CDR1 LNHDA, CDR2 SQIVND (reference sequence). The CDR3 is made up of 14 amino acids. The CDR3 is CASTSGQGTDTQYF. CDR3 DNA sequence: TGTGCCAGTACCTCGGGCCAGGGCACAGATACGCAGTATTTT.

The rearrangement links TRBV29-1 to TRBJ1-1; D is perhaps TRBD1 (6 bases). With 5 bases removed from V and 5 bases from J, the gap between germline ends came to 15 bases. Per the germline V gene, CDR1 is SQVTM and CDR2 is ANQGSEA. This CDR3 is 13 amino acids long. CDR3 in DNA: TGCAGCGTTTTGGGCAGGGGAACGACTGAAGCTTTCTTT. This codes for CSVLGRGTTEAFF.

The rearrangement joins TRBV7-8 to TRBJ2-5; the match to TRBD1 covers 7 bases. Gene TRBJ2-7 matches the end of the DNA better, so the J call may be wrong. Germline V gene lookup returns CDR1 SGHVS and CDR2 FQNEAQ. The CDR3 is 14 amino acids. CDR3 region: CASSLWTGNYEQYF. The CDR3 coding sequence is TGTGCCAGCAGCTTATGGACAGGAAACTACGAGCAGTACTTC.